This TCR beta chain was captured in a study of T cell responses to AZD1222 COVID-19 vaccine. Study at large: Second doses were pooled across both intervals (about 4 or about 12 weeks). General study results and limits: In the spike-specific TCR repertoire, nearly half reportedly target unmutated variant regions. Baseline seropositivity characterized only six AZD1222 recipients.

Only in-frame clones appear in the TCRdb table, and some are missing; sequencing was by immunoSEQ multiplex PCR. The data contain some 110,000 clones, 88% of them seen just once; the ten biggest clones take up around 10%. The J segment lost 8 bases and the V segment lost 6 bases, leaving 8 bases of the junction unmatched. CDR1 LNHNV and CDR2 YYDKDF come from the germline V gene (reference sequence). This CDR3 spans 14 amino acids. About this clone: Its antigen remains unidentified.

The sample was peripheral blood, taken on day 0 of AZD1222 vaccination. This clonotype was sampled from an adult in good health. The V call is TRBV15, the J call TRBJ1-4; 8 bases fit TRBD1. The CDR3 nucleotides read TGTGCCACCAGTGGACAGGGACTTCGAGAAAAACTGTTTTTT. This gives the protein CATSGQGLREKLFF.